This T cell receptor (beta chain) derives from a study of graft-versus-host responses after intestinal transplantation. Study results and limitations: Some patients had graft-donor T cell macrochimerism, and their allografts showed high graft-versus-host to host-versus-graft clonal ratios.

This clone was picked up one time. Its antigen is not identified. Profiling relied on immunoSEQ multiplex PCR, and the TCRdb table lists in-frame clones only, not all of them. The top ten clones hold approximately 1.5% of a sample with about 2,500 clones, 93% of them seen once. Germline V gives CDR1 SGHAT, CDR2 FQNNGV. CDR3 length: 15 residues. V lost 7 bases, J lost 4 bases, and 20 bases lay in between. This receptor was identified in a human patient who received an intestinal transplant, so some T cells may come from the graft donor. The material was PBMCs, obtained around 19 days after intestinal transplant. V is TRBV11-2 and J is TRBJ2-7; maybe TRBD1 (6 bases). The DNA of the CDR3 is TGTGCCAGCACCGGCGGTGTCCAGGGGTTTTACGAGCAGTACGTC. It specifies CASTGGVQGFYEQYV.